This T cell receptor (beta chain) was recovered during a study of T-cell reconstitution after alpha-beta-depleted transplantation in children. Unique molecular identifiers were incorporated when the TCRbeta library was constructed. A single record per CDR3 protein comes from TCRdb applying MiXCR to the PCR reads. The sample shows around 370,000 distinct CDR3 sequences, about a tenth of them seen only once. V gave up 1 base and J gave up 5 bases, with 8 bases separating them. The CDR3 consists of 13 residues. This clonotype was detected a few times. The sample was PBMCs from the stem cell graft donor, taken from the stem cell graft. The rearrangement links TRBV12-3 or TRBV12-4 to TRBJ1-2; D remains unclear. The receptor was derived from a human donor who donated a stem cell graft to a child with acute lymphoblastic leukemia. The CDR3 sequence is CASSLVAEYGYTF. CDR3 in DNA: TGTGCCAGCAGTTTAGTGGCCGAGTATGGCTACACCTTC.